This entry lists 5 T cell receptor beta chains sequenced from one sample in a study of tumor-infiltrating lymphocytes in primary liver carcinoma. With a constant-region primer, TCR beta cDNA was made from 450 to 550 ng of total RNA. Amplification in three nested multiplex PCR rounds with slightly modified ARM-PCR gave rise to TCR beta libraries. The study ran its first two PCR rounds for approximately 10 cycles each, using TRBV1-TRBV30 forward primers and a C-beta reverse primer. TCRdb ran MiXCR on the multiplex PCR reads and lists one entry per CDR3 protein. The sample contains fewer than 80,000 distinct CDR3 sequences, 69% of which appear only once. DNA and RNA were both co-extracted from roughly 18-30 mg of bulk tissue that had not been sorted. The sequenced sample was tumor-adjacent normal liver tissue. The receptor set was obtained from a man in his forties or fifties with primary liver carcinoma and hepatitis B virus infection.

On this clonotype: The germline gene is not matched at one end of the junction; a read error may be the cause. This chain uses TRBV6-2 or TRBV6-3 with TRBJ2-3; 8 bases are shared with TRBD2. This CDR3 region has 18 residues. CDR1 and CDR2 (germline): MNHEY, SVGEGT. The CDR3 protein is CASSFLRLMGAGADTQYF. The CDR3 DNA reads as TGTGCTAGCAGCTTCCTCCGACTAATGGGAGCGGGGGCAGATACGCAGTATTTT.

Turning to this clonotype: A much larger clone lies one base from this, so it may be a read error. The chain joins TRBV29-1 to TRBJ1-1; 9 positions agree with TRBD1. The CDR3 extends over 12 amino acids. Germline values: CDR1 SQVTM, CDR2 ANQGSEA. For the CDR3, the DNA is TGCAGCGCCATCGGACAGGGGACTGAAGCTTCCTTT. This translates into CSAIGQGTEASF.

Points on this clonotype: The conserved final phenylalanine or tryptophan is absent from the CDR3, which likely points to a read error. The DNA is left out, because the CDR3 cannot be placed on it with certainty; the CDR3 is given as TCRdb lists it. The chain employs TRBV28 and TRBJ2-7. The CDR3 has 15 residues if both end residues are counted. Germline V gene data show CDR1 as MDHEN and CDR2 as SYDVKM. CDR3 region: CASSEIRLRSYEQYL.

This clonotype has a single count. This chain uses TRBV11-2 with TRBJ2-1; 9 bases align to TRBD2. V was clipped by 5 bases and J by 5 bases; unmatched bases: 13. Germline V gene lookup returns CDR1 SGHAT and CDR2 FQNNGV. CDR3 length equals 17 residues. CDR3 protein: CASSLGLAGELDNEQFF. The CDR3 DNA reads as TGTGCCAGCAGCCTGGGACTAGCAGGAGAACTTGACAATGAGCAGTTCTTC. The full variable domain, with the rest looked up from reference TRBV11-2 and TRBJ2-1, is EAGVAQSPRYKIIEKRQSVAFWCNPISGHATLYWYQQILGQGPKLLIQFQNNGVVDDSQLPKDRFSAERLKGVDSTLKIQPAKLEDSAVYLCASSLGLAGELDNEQFFGPGTRLTVL.

This clonotype was recorded only once. This may be a read error, as it is one base from a much larger clone. The V and J genes are TRBV18 and TRBJ1-1; no reliable D call. Germline V lookup: CDR1 KGHSH, CDR2 LQKENI. Trimming shortened V by 4 bases and J by 1 base, and 13 bases separated the two germline ends. This CDR3 has 15 amino acids. The CDR3 region is CASSRLPDSNTEAFF. The CDR3, as DNA: TGTGCCAGCTCACGACTCCCGGACTCGAACACTGAAGCTTTCTTT. Full variable domain (outside the CDR3, taken from reference TRBV18 and TRBJ1-1): NAGVMQNPRHLVRRRGQEARLRCSPMKGHSHVYWYRQLPEEGLKFMVYLQKENIIDESGMPKERFSAEFPKEGPSILRIQQVVRGDSAAYFCASSRLPDSNTEAFFGQGTRLTVV.